Listed here are 9 T cell receptor beta chains from one sample, sequenced in a study of T-cell reconstitution after alpha-beta-depleted transplantation in children. Unique molecular identifiers were used to barcode this TCRbeta library. TCRdb fed the PCR reads into MiXCR, producing one record per CDR3 protein. Among around 440,000 distinct CDR3 sequences, 15% to 20% were seen once, and the ten largest hold just under 30%. Sequencing was performed on PBMCs, mostly from graft donor cells, taken 360 days after TCRalphabeta/CD19-depleted stem cell transplant. The receptor source for this set is a boy in the first two years of life who had a stem cell transplant for Wiskott-Aldrich syndrome, so the T cells may come from the graft donor.

The V call is TRBV4-3, the J call TRBJ2-7; 7 nucleotides line up with TRBD2. Germline V gene lookup returns CDR1 LGHNA and CDR2 YSLEER. This CDR3 spans 16 amino acids. V trimming: 1 base; J trimming: 4 bases; junction bases outside the gene matches: 10. The CDR3 spells CASSQGRGSTGYEQYF. The DNA for the CDR3 is TGCGCCAGCAGCCAAGGTCGCGGGAGTACGGGGTACGAGCAGTACTTC.

This chain joins TRBV12-3 or TRBV12-4 and TRBJ2-7; D gene ambiguous. Trimming left V 0 bases short and J 6 bases short, with 9 bases between. CDR3 length: 13 amino acids. The CDR3 DNA sequence: TGTGCCAGCAGTTTAGCCAACTCGGGCGAGCAGTACTTC. Amino acids: CASSLANSGEQYF.

This clonotype was counted at least ten times. The chain carries TRBV5-1 and TRBJ2-3; TRBD2 is a possible D gene (6 bases). Germline V CDR1 and CDR2: SGHRS, YFSETQ. Trimming shortened V by 4 bases and J by 0 bases, and 9 bases separated the two germline ends. The CDR3 spans 14 residues. CDR3 nucleotides: TGCGCCAGCAGCCACAGCGGGAGCACAGATACGCAGTATTTT. It translates to CASSHSGSTDTQYF.

This chain uses TRBV6-1 with TRBJ1-1; D remains unclear. V gave up 6 bases and J gave up 0 bases, with 11 bases separating them. CDR3 size: 14 residues. Germline V gives CDR1 MNHNS, CDR2 SASEGT. This CDR3 reads CASRVIGLNTEAFF. DNA for the CDR3: TGTGCCAGCAGGGTAATAGGGCTGAACACTGAAGCTTTCTTT.

The gene calls are TRBV12-3 or TRBV12-4 and TRBJ1-6; TRBD1 matches 7 bases. J was trimmed by 6 bases and V by 7 bases; bases with no gene match: 9. The CDR3 sequence is 15 residues long. CDR3 sequence (DNA): TGTGCCAGCACCTGGGGGACAGCGTCTAATTCACCCCTCCACTTT. Encoded protein: CASTWGTASNSPLHF.

This clonotype was found many times. The V and J genes are TRBV3-1 and TRBJ1-2; tentative D call: TRBD1 (6 bases). The V end lost 3 bases, the J end lost 4 bases, and 6 bases lay between the germline ends. Germline V CDR1 and CDR2: LGHDT, YNNKEL (reference sequence). The CDR3 consists of 12 residues. DNA of the CDR3: TGTGCCAGCAGCCAGACAGGCTATGGCTACACCTTC. Translating it yields CASSQTGYGYTF.

This clonotype has a handful of counts. The rearrangement uses TRBV29-1 and TRBJ1-1; D call uncertain. V was trimmed by 8 bases and J by 3 bases, leaving 16 bases between them. CDR3 length: 13 amino acids. Germline-derived CDR1 and CDR2 are SQVTM and ANQGSEA. The CDR3 sequence is CSWRYSGHTEAFF. Here the CDR3 DNA reads TGCAGCTGGAGATATTCCGGACACACTGAAGCTTTCTTT.

Only a few counts were recorded for this clonotype. The J gene is TRBJ2-7, the V gene TRBV19, with a possible D match to TRBD2 (5 bases). Trimming took off 3 bases at V and 5 bases at J, with 14 bases between the two ends. Germline CDR1 reads LNHDA; CDR2 reads SQIVND (reference sequence). The CDR3 runs 14 residues. The CDR3 reads CASSMEGRGNEQYF. As DNA, the CDR3 is TGTGCCAGTAGTATGGAAGGGAGAGGAAACGAGCAGTACTTC.

This clonotype showed up just a few times. The chain combines TRBV5-1 with TRBJ2-3; the D gene is possibly TRBD2 (6 bases). V was shortened by 0 bases and J by 4 bases, with 15 bases between the two germline ends. Germline V gives CDR1 SGHRS, CDR2 YFSETQ. CDR3 size: 16 residues. The CDR3 region is CASSLGLGEESDTQYF. CDR3 sequence (DNA): TGCGCCAGCAGCTTGGGTTTAGGGGAGGAATCAGATACGCAGTATTTT. Based on the CDR3 plus reference TRBV5-1 and TRBJ2-3, the full variable domain is KAGVTQTPRYLIKTRGQQVTLSCSPISGHRSVSWYQQTPGQGLQFLFEYFSETQRNKGNFPGRFSGRQFSNSRSEMNVSTLELGDSALYLCASSLGLGEESDTQYFGPGTRLTVL.